This TCR beta chain came from a study of CD8+ T cells in alopecia areata (dated by TCRdb to about 2018). Concerning the study at large: Treated patients were enrolled in an open-label pilot trial of oral tofacitinib, 5 to 10 mg twice daily, for moderate-to-severe alopecia areata. In treated patients, disease severity was measured using the SALT score, which gives the percentage of scalp surface area affected. Human TCRbeta sequencing covered scalp tissue and sorted CD4+ and CD8+ peripheral blood T cells from patchy and totalis/universalis alopecia areata patients and healthy controls. Tofacitinib-treated patients had biopsies at baseline and at 4 and 24 weeks of treatment, with a later scalp biopsy in several patients. Patients stayed on tofacitinib for 6 to 18 months and then had 6 months of follow-up off drug so that delayed response and recurrence could be assessed. RNA came from the PAXgene miRNA kit for fixed scalp, the miRNeasy kit for PBMCs, and the RNeasy kit for mouse skin. TCRbeta CDR3 regions were amplified by immunoSEQ multiplex PCR using 35 Vbeta forward and 13 Jbeta reverse primers. The study used high-throughput TCRbeta sequencing to examine T cell clonal expansion in alopecia areata, in both the C3H/HeJ mouse model and human patients. Clonality in the scalp was compared among normal scalp (n=4), patchy alopecia areata scalp (n=8), and alopecia totalis/universalis scalp (n=8). Study-wide findings and limitations: Scalp clonality and the number of expanded CD8+ clones among the top 100 scalp clones were significantly decreased by tofacitinib. Because the treated cohort was small and included a single nonresponder, larger studies are needed to assess links between baseline CD8+ expansion and response. Lesional scalp, especially in alopecia totalis/universalis, showed higher clonality and more expanded CD8+ clones than normal scalp, suggesting antigenic drive. Scalp TCR repertoire analysis is complicated because resident alphabeta T cells in normal human skin are also sequenced, whereas mouse skin is dominated by gammadelta T cells. TCR sequences shared between patients were less clear than in mice, possibly partly because of HLA diversity in the patient population. During tofacitinib treatment, many expanded lesional clones remained in scalp and blood, and this persistence may partly explain relapse after treatment is stopped.

This sample's time point label indicates: 20 to 30 weeks on oral tofacitinib. The sample's treatment or condition label, decoded: oral pan-JAK inhibitor, 5-10 mg twice daily. From alopecia areata patients, peripheral blood was collected along with lesional scalp punch biopsies. PBMCs were isolated by density centrifugation and stained for CD3, CD4 and CD8, and CD4+ and CD8+ T cells were sorted on a FACSAria. CDR1 and CDR2 are drawn from the germline V gene: SGHVS, FQNEAQ. The CDR3 has 14 amino acids, counting the end cysteine and phenylalanine. The CDR3 DNA has 42 bases and is translated from base 1. V and J are truncated by 1 base and 6 bases respectively, leaving an intervening sequence of 11 bases. Library construction relied on the immunoSEQ multiplex PCR assay. RNA was extracted from all samples and reverse transcribed into cDNA as template for TCR sequencing. SuperScript III was used for first-strand cDNA synthesis, primed with a 2:1 mix of oligo-dT and random hexamers. Amplification bias was assessed with a synthetic immune receptor repertoire, and residual bias was removed computationally. In the original analysis: Raw reads were preprocessed to remove errors, and CDR3 was defined according to IMGT conventions as the region from the conserved cysteine to phenylalanine. Clonality was calculated as 1 minus Shannon entropy normalized by log2 of the number of productive unique TCRs. CD4 or CD8 identity of scalp clones was inferred by cross-referencing scalp TCRbeta sequences with sorted blood CD4 and CD8 repertoires. TCRdb retrieved this table from immuneACCESS and kept in-frame rearrangements only. Not all clones are present; in checked studies, unresolved V genes account for under half, and no reason is known for the remainder. That table furnishes V, J and clone size, whereas the DNA furnished D and trimming. This sample is represented by roughly 110,000 clones; around 50% of them were singletons. The ten biggest clones cover 9% to 15% of the sample.

Worth noting for this clone: Which antigen it targets is not known. Per-nucleotide qualities are absent, and no much larger clonotype sits a single base away.

This receptor was identified in a human donor with alopecia areata. This sample comprised CD8+ T cells sorted from blood, obtained at week 24, from a patient treated with tofacitinib. The chain employs TRBV7-8 and TRBJ2-3; no D gene is confidently identified. The CDR3 region reads CASSLDVPRDTQYF. The nucleotide sequence reads as follows: TGTGCCAGCAGCTTAGATGTGCCAAGGGATACGCAGTATTTT. When the CDR3 is completed using the reference TRBV7-8 and TRBJ2-3 genes on either side, the full variable domain is GAGVSQSPRYKVAKRGQDVALRCDPISGHVSLFWYQQALGQGPEFLTYFQNEAQLDKSGLPSDRFFAERPEGSVSTLKIQRTQQEDSAVYLCASSLDVPRDTQYFGPGTRLTVL.